One sample yielded the 24 T cell receptor beta chains listed below, sequenced in a study of monozygotic twins with inflammatory bowel disease. TCRdb re-called the 5' RACE reads, yielding one record per CDR3 amino acid sequence without DNA. Recorded here are more than 350,000 distinct CDR3 sequences; the top ten clones represent more than 2%. Sequencing was carried out using blood. Receptor source: a human donor with ulcerative colitis or Crohn's disease, or a healthy co-twin of an affected twin (not recorded which).

The rearrangement joins TRBV5-5 to TRBJ2-1; the TCRdb D gene call, TRBD1, has no DNA to confirm it. CDR3 length equals 16 residues. Looked up from germline, CDR1 is SGHKS and CDR2 is YYEKEE (reference sequence). The CDR3: CASSLLGTETNNEQFF.

The chain couples TRBV5-4 to TRBJ2-3; absent DNA, TCRdb's TRBD1 call cannot be checked. This CDR3 contains 16 residues. Germline values: CDR1 SGHNT, CDR2 YYREEE (reference sequence). CDR3: CASSSTGGRWTDTQYF.

V usage is TRBV15 and J usage is TRBJ2-1; TCRdb proposes TRBD1, but this gene call is untestable without DNA. CDR1 LNHNV and CDR2 YYDKDF come from the germline V gene (reference sequence). The CDR3 loop spans 14 amino acids. The chain's CDR3 is CATSRRDRVNEQFF.

The genes are TRBV7-9 and TRBJ2-7; TCRdb returns TRBD1, unconfirmable since there is no DNA. From germline, CDR1 is SEHNR and CDR2 FQNEAQ (reference sequence). This CDR3 contains 15 residues. The CDR3 loop reads CASSWGQGVMYEQYF.

The chain couples TRBV18 to TRBJ1-1. Germline CDR1 KGHSH, CDR2 LQKENI. CDR3 length: 14 amino acids. CDR3: CASSPSDSDAEAFF.

The chain uses TRBV6-5 and TRBJ2-2; TCRdb names TRBD1, which stays unverified in the absence of DNA. Germline CDR1 and CDR2: MNHEY and SVGAGI. This CDR3 has 16 residues. CDR3 amino acids: CASSYLKGGSTGELFF.

CDR3 protein: CSARPGGRSGELFF. The J gene is TRBJ2-2, the V gene TRBV20-1; no DNA is available, so the TRBD1 call from TCRdb remains unchecked. This CDR3 comprises 14 residues. Per the germline V gene, CDR1 is DFQATT and CDR2 is SNEGSKA (reference sequence).

This chain connects TRBV18 to TRBJ2-7; the D gene TCRdb calls, TRBD1, cannot be checked with no DNA. There are 15 residues in the CDR3. CDR1 and CDR2 from the germline V gene are KGHSH and LQKENI. CDR3 residues: CASSPPNGGESEQYF.

The V and J genes are TRBV5-1 and TRBJ1-1; TCRdb's assignment of TRBD1 cannot be checked, as there is no DNA. The CDR3 extends over 13 amino acids. Germline lookup yields CDR1 SGHRS and CDR2 YFSETQ. The CDR3 here is CASRTGGDTEAFF.

The genes are TRBV6-5 and TRBJ2-3; TCRdb's D call, TRBD2, is unchecked because there is no DNA. The germline gives CDR1 MNHEY, CDR2 SVGAGI. The CDR3 is 16 residues long. CDR3 protein: CASSYPTSGGPLTQYF.

The genes are TRBV20-1 and TRBJ1-1; the TRBD1 assignment by TCRdb is unverifiable without DNA. Looked up from germline, CDR1 is DFQATT and CDR2 is SNEGSKA (reference sequence). The CDR3 has 12 residues. The CDR3 reads CSGTGSDTEAFF.

The chain uses TRBV7-2 and TRBJ2-3; the TRBD2 assignment by TCRdb is unverifiable without DNA. The germline V gene encodes CDR1 SGHTA and CDR2 FQGNSA. This CDR3 has 15 amino acids. This CDR3 is CASSLGAGGTDTQYF.

The chain carries TRBV4-1 and TRBJ2-3; TCRdb picks TRBD2, but there is no DNA to check that call. There are 16 residues in the CDR3. Germline V CDR1 and CDR2: MGHRA, YSYEKL. The CDR3 sequence: CASSPNLSPSTDTQYF.

The chain carries TRBV7-6 and TRBJ2-3; no DNA is available, so the TRBD2 call from TCRdb remains unchecked. Looked up from germline, CDR1 is SGHVS and CDR2 is FNYEAQ. The CDR3 runs to 15 residues. The CDR3 reads CASSLGGGRSDTQYF.

The J gene is TRBJ2-1, the V gene TRBV12-3 or TRBV12-4; the TCRdb D gene call, TRBD1, has no DNA to confirm it. The CDR3 has 15 amino acids. The CDR3 loop reads CASSLIPPRSNEQFF.

The V and J genes are TRBV7-8 and TRBJ2-1. CDR3 length equals 16 residues. Germline CDR1 and CDR2: SGHVS and FQNEAQ. The CDR3 spells CASSLAGGSTYNEQFF.

The chain has TRBV19 and TRBJ2-1; TCRdb's D call of TRBD1 is untestable without DNA. From germline, CDR1 is LNHDA and CDR2 SQIVND (reference sequence). CDR3 length: 14 amino acids. The CDR3 sequence: CASSFGGRSNEQFF.

This chain links TRBV5-1 with TRBJ2-6. The CDR3 length is 13 residues. Germline CDR1 is SGHRS and CDR2 is YFSETQ. The CDR3 loop is CASSLEGANVLTF.

The chain carries TRBV6-2 or TRBV6-3 and TRBJ2-3; no DNA is available, so the TRBD1 call from TCRdb remains unchecked. This CDR3 spans 15 amino acids. Germline V gives CDR1 MNHEY, CDR2 SVGEGT. This chain's CDR3 is CASRVAGAAGDTQYF.

The chain is built from TRBV29-1 and TRBJ1-4. The germline V gene has CDR1 SQVTM and CDR2 ANQGSEA. CDR3 length equals 12 residues. CDR3: CSVEGNDEKLFF.

This chain uses TRBV12-3 or TRBV12-4 with TRBJ1-3. This CDR3 is built from 11 residues. CDR3 sequence reads: CASSTGNTIYF.

The V and J genes are TRBV19 and TRBJ1-2. The V gene's germline CDR1 is LNHDA and CDR2 SQIVND (reference sequence). The CDR3 length is 12 residues. The CDR3: CASSIAGGGYTF.

The gene calls are TRBV29-1 and TRBJ2-1; TCRdb's D call, TRBD2, is unchecked because there is no DNA. This CDR3 has 14 amino acids. Germline V gene lookup returns CDR1 SQVTM and CDR2 ANQGSEA. The CDR3 sequence is CSVEDAREWNEQFF.

The genes are TRBV5-5 and TRBJ1-5; without DNA, the TCRdb call of TRBD1 cannot be checked. The CDR3 extends over 15 amino acids. Germline CDR1 SGHKS, CDR2 YYEKEE (reference sequence). The CDR3 sequence: CASSMDRGIYQPQHF.